Reported below is one T cell receptor beta chain. Its antigen is currently not known. One base away there is no much larger clone; base qualities are not given. Libraries were prepared through the immunoSEQ multiplex PCR assay. Rearranged TCR beta chain sequences were amplified with the hsTCRB Kit following the manufacturer's protocol. Sequencing of TCRB libraries was carried out on an Illumina MiSeq. Per the source publication's procedure: The kit vendor's proprietary platform handled demultiplexing, trimming and gene mapping. TCRdb's version of the immuneACCESS table is confined to in-frame rearrangements and falls short of the full clone set. An unresolved V gene accounts for under half of the shortfall where checked; the remainder is of unknown origin. The V and J calls and clone size were taken over from that table, and D and trimming were inferred from the DNA. Here the sample has roughly 38,000 clones; 85% to 90% occur a single time. The ten largest clonotypes hold approximately 1.5% of the sample.

The germline V end is reduced by 3 bases and the J end by 0 bases; junction bases left unmatched: 9. Taken from the germline V gene, the CDR1 and CDR2 loops are SGHDT and YYEEEE. The CDR3 contains 16 residues, cysteine and valine counted. The entry retains the CDR3 DNA only, 48 bases that are in frame from base 1. The data were obtained in a study of a mutant IDH1 vaccine in newly diagnosed glioma (dated by TCRdb to about 2021). Study-wide context: Vaccination was initiated 4-6 weeks after radiotherapy alone, or concurrently with temozolomide cycles in the chemotherapy-containing groups. For exploratory analyses, about two dozen treated patients had longitudinal TCRB deep sequencing done wherever samples were available. Before enrollment, most patients had been given radiochemotherapy with temozolomide as standard therapy, while the rest had received either radiotherapy alone or temozolomide alone. Six visits were used for peripheral blood collection: V03 (baseline), V05, V07, V10, V12 and V13. The roughly 33 treated patients were approximately 62% male and roughly 40% female, with a mean age of around 40 years. The week-35 safety follow-up took place at visit V12, and the week-47 end of study took place at visit V13.

The time point label on this specimen signifies: week 35, safety follow-up. Each vaccine dose was 300 ug of a 20-mer mutant IDH1 peptide in Montanide, given subcutaneously with topical imiquimod. Eight vaccinations were administered to patients in weeks 1, 3, 5, 7, 11, 15, 19 and 23, corresponding to visits V03 through V10. Donors had newly diagnosed WHO grade 3 or 4 IDH1-mutant astrocytomas with loss of nuclear ATRX. The samples were drawn from NOA16, a multicentre, single-arm, open-label phase I trial in Germany that tested a mutant IDH1 peptide vaccine in humans for the first time. Genomic DNA for TCRB sequencing was extracted from EDTA blood using the DNeasy Blood and Tissue Kit. Study-wide conclusions, independent of this receptor: Immune responses induced by the vaccine were seen in approximately 92% of patients across multiple MHC alleles. It was noted by the authors that analyses of patient blood samples could not be reproduced owing to sample limitations. Availability determined which PBMC samples were chosen for TCRB deep sequencing. Changes in the top peripheral T cell clonotypes picked up by TCRB sequencing did not appear to be linked to pseudoprogression.

The specimen comprised PBMCs, sampled from a glioma patient whose treatment included an IDH1 peptide vaccine. The receptor was isolated from a man aged 40-49 years with glioma. The chain is encoded by TRBV5-6 joined to TRBJ2-7, and 7 bases in between align with TRBD1. The sequenced DNA: TGTGCCAGCAGCTCTTTACAGGGGAAGAGCTCCTACGAGCAGTACGTC. It translates to CASSSLQGKSSYEQYV.